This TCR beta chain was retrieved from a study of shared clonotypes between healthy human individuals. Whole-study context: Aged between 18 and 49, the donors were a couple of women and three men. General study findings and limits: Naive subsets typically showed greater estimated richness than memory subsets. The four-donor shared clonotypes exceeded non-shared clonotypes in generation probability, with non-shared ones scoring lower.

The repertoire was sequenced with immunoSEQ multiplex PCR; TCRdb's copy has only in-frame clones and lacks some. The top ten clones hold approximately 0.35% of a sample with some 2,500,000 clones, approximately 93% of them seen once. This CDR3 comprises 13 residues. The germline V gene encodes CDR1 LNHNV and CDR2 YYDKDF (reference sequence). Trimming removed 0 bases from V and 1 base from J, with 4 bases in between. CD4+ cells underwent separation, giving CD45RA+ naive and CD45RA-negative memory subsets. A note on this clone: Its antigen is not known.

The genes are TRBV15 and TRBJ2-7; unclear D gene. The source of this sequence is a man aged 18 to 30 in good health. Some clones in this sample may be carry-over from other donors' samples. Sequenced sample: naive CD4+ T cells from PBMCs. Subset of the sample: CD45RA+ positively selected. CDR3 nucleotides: TGTGCCACCAGCAGAGAAGGTTCCTACGAGCAGTACTTC. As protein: CATSREGSYEQYF.